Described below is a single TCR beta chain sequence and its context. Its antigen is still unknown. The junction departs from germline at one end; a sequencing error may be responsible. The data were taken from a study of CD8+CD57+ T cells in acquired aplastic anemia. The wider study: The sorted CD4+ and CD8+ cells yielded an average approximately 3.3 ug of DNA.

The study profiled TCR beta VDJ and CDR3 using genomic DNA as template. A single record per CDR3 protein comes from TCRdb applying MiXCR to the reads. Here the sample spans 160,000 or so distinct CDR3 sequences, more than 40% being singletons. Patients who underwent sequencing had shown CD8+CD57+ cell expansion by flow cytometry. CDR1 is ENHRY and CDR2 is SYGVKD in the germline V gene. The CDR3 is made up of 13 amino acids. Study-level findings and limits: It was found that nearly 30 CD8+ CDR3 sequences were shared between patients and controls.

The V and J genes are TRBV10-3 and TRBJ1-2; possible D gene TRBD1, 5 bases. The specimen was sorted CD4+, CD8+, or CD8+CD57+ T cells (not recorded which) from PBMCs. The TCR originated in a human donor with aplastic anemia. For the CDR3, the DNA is TGTGCCATCAGTGAAAGGGGTGACTATGGTTACACCTTC. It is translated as CAISERGDYGYTF.